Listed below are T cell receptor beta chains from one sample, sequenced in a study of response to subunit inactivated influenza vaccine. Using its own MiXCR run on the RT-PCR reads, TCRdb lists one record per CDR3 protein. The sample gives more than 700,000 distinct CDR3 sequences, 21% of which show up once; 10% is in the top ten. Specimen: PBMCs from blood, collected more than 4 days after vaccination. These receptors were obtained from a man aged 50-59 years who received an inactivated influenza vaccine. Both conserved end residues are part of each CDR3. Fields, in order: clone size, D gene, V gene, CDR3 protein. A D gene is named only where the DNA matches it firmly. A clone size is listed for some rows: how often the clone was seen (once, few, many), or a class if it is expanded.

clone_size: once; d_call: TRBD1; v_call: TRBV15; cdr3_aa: CATSRNRDRGDYTF
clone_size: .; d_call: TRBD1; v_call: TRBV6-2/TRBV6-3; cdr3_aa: CASSYGPGTDTDTQYF
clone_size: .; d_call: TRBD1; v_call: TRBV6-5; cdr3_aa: CASSYRGQGGETQYF
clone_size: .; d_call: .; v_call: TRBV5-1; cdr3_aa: CASSSGLPGVGNEQFF
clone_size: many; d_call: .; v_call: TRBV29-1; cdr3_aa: CSVARGSGNTIYF
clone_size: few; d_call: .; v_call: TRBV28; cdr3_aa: CASSPHAISSYEQYF
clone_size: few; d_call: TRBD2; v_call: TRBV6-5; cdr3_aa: CASSYSVGLAGAGTRFF
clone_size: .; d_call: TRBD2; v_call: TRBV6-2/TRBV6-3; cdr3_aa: CASGTSAAYNEQFF
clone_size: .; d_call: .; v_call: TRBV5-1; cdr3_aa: CASSLEGDTIYF
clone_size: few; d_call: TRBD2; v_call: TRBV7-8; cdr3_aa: CASSPRTSGSSGELFF
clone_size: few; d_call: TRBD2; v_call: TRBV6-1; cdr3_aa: CASRTGTRMYNEQFF
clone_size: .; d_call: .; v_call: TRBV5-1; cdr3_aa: CASSLGRQEAGYEQYF
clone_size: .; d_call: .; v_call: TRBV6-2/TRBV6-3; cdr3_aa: CASSAHRVPYEQYF
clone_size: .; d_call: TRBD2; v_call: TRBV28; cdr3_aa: CASTQPRLAGFYEQYF
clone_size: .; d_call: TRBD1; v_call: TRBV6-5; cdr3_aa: CASSYGTGDYEQYF
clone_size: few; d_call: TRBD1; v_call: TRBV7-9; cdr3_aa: CASSIGQGASQPQHF
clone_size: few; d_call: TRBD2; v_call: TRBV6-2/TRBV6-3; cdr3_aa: CASSYFQTSGNTDTQYF
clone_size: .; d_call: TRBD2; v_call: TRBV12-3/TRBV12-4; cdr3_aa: CASSLGLRTSGEETQYF
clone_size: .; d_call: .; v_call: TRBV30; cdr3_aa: CAWSQGRTVGYTF
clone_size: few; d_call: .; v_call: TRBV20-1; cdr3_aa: CSATRAGQETQYF
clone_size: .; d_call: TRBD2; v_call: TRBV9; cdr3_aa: CASSSNPGTSGIKPTNEQFF
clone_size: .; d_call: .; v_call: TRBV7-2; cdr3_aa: CASSSFDPNTEAFF
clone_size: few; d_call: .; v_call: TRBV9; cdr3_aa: CASSPTPLSTDTQYF
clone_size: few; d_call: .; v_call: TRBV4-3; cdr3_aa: CASSQVWNTEAFF
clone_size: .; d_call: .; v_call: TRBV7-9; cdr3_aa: CASGSTVVSNGLEQYF
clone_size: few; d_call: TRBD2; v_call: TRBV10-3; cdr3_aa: CAISVRRGLASYEQYF
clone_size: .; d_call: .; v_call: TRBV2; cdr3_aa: CASKWGNSYEQYF
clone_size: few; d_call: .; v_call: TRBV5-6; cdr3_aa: CASSLPSYTQYF
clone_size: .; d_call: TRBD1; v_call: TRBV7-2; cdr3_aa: CASIKTGYRTDTQYF
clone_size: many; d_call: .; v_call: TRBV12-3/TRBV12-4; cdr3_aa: CASSLQLSRADTQYF